This T cell receptor (beta chain) was identified in a study of cytomegalovirus exposure and HLA in healthy donors. Study-wide results and limits: The study recorded some 160 TCR beta chains that were cytomegalovirus-associated. In a later analysis, HLA-associated TCR beta chains were more clonally expanded than equally common others. Later findings reportedly placed an Asian-associated ancestry cluster below the roughly 660-donor mean for N-insertions. Most TCR sequences were seen very rarely across donors, but some public TCRs occurred in many.

PCR involved 60 Vbeta and 13 Jbeta primers. The repertoire was sequenced with immunoSEQ multiplex PCR; TCRdb's copy has only in-frame clones and lacks some. The table records more than 85,000 clones, about 86% of them present only once. Details on this clone: No antigen is known for it.

The CDR3 is made up of 14 amino acids. The rearrangement uses TRBV21-1 and TRBJ1-1; TRBD1 is the table's D call, not checked against the DNA. TRBV21-1 is reported as a pseudogene. The source is a woman aged 25 to 45 in good health and CMV-seronegative. Source material: PBMCs. Written as DNA, the CDR3 is TGTGCCAGCAGCAAAGGGGGGACAGGGGATTTGGTATTCTTT. This encodes CASSKGGTGDLVFF.